These 8 T cell receptor beta chains share one sample of origin, sequenced in a study of regulatory T cells in long-lasting Graves disease (dated by TCRdb to the early 2020s). The time point label corresponds to: newly diagnosed GD, antithyroid drugs for less than 3 months. For both TCR sequencing and RNA sequencing, RNA was extracted from PBMCs using TRIzol. The method was multiplex PCR. TCRdb records Illumina HiSeq 4000 as the sequencer. TCR beta libraries were built with iRepertoire HTBI primers and Arm-PCR amplification of CDR3 regions. Through fastp at Q25 and MiXCR, TCRdb rebuilt clones from the public reads, retaining in-frame beta chains. Rows are unified per CDR3 protein, each entry keeping the most common DNA and genes. The sample table records about 540,000 distinct CDR3 sequences; about 13% of these occur just once. The ten top clones hold 8.5% to 10% of the sample. These records were also assigned to another study, of T cells in Graves' hyperthyroidism and ophthalmopathy.

Here the sequenced sample was peripheral blood mononuclear cells (PBMCs), taken at new diagnosis, from a patient treated with antithyroid drugs. The receptors originated from a man younger than 40 with Graves disease. Donor details come from another sample of the same person, matched by shared clones.

This clonotype was counted ten times or more. This sequence joins TRBV12-3 or TRBV12-4 and TRBJ2-1; 12 bases match TRBD2. The CDR3 length is 15 residues. V was clipped by 3 bases and J by 6 bases; unmatched bases: 3. The DNA for the CDR3 is TGTGCCAGCAGTTTCGGACTAGCGGGGCTCAATGAGCAGTTCTTC. This encodes CASSFGLAGLNEQFF.

This clonotype appeared a few times. One junction end does not reproduce the germline sequence, and a read error may be involved. The V and J genes are TRBV7-9 and TRBJ2-4; unclear D gene. This CDR3 has 12 amino acids. Germline CDR1 reads SEHNR; CDR2 reads FQNEAQ (reference sequence). CDR3 region: CASSQASSLEAF. For the CDR3, the DNA is TGTGCCAGCAGCCAAGCAAGTAGTCTGGAAGCTTTC.

The table lists this clonotype with a few counts. The chain recombines TRBV18 with TRBJ1-5; D call uncertain. Trimming left V 3 bases short and J 0 bases short, with 12 bases between. The CDR3 runs 16 residues. Looked up from germline, CDR1 is KGHSH and CDR2 is LQKENI. CDR3 nucleotides: TGTGCCAGCTCACCCGGCACCCTTTATAGCAATCAGCCCCAGCATTTT. It is translated as CASSPGTLYSNQPQHF. The whole variable domain, remainder taken from reference TRBV18 and TRBJ1-5, is NAGVMQNPRHLVRRRGQEARLRCSPMKGHSHVYWYRQLPEEGLKFMVYLQKENIIDESGMPKERFSAEFPKEGPSILRIQQVVRGDSAAYFCASSPGTLYSNQPQHFGDGTRLSIL.

This clonotype came up many times. The rearrangement links TRBV29-1 to TRBJ2-4, with D possibly being TRBD2 (6 bases). Trimming took 7 bases from V and 7 from J, leaving 14 bases between them. CDR1 is SQVTM, CDR2 ANQGSEA, per germline. This CDR3 is built from 12 residues. Here the CDR3 reads CSAGSLENIQYF. DNA of the CDR3: TGCAGCGCCGGGAGTCTAGAGAACATTCAGTACTTC.

This clonotype came up a few times. This chain connects TRBV20-1 to TRBJ2-7, with 7 bases that match TRBD1. The ends lost 4 bases at V and 5 bases at J; junction bases unmatched: 11. The germline V gene has CDR1 DFQATT and CDR2 SNEGSKA (reference sequence). This CDR3 is 14 amino acids long. The CDR3 spells CSATPGQLVDEQYF. CDR3 sequence (DNA): TGCAGTGCTACGCCGGGACAGTTGGTCGACGAGCAGTACTTC.

In this sample, this clonotype turned up many times. The chain has TRBV12-3 or TRBV12-4 and TRBJ2-7, with TRBD2 matching over 8 bases. Losses at the gene ends were 5 bases for V and 6 bases for J; bases not matched to a gene: 9. The CDR3 is made up of 14 amino acids. CDR3 bases: TGTGCCAGCAGTCACCCCTGGGCGGGAGGCGAGCAGTACTTC. Amino acids: CASSHPWAGGEQYF.

V usage is TRBV12-3 or TRBV12-4 and J usage is TRBJ1-4, with D perhaps matching TRBD1 (6 bases). The CDR3 is made up of 14 amino acids. Trimming took off 8 bases at V and 8 bases at J, with 18 bases between the two ends. The CDR3 nucleotides are TGTGCCAGCCGTGCGAGACAGGACACAGAAAAACTGTTTTTT. This codes for CASRARQDTEKLFF.

The chain joins TRBV7-6 to TRBJ2-1; 11 bases map to TRBD2. Germline V lookup: CDR1 SGHVS, CDR2 FNYEAQ. The CDR3 spans 15 residues. The ends lost 4 bases at V and 6 bases at J; junction bases unmatched: 5. CDR3 in DNA: TGTGCCAGCAGCTACACTAGCGGGAGTTTCAATGAGCAGTTCTTC. Translating gives CASSYTSGSFNEQFF.